One sample yielded the 10 T cell receptor beta chains listed below, sequenced in a study of vaccination and CD4 T cells after COVID-19. For these receptors, no antigen is known. Sequencing of cultured CD4+ T cell DNA used the Oncomine TCR Beta short-read assay. Each CDR3 protein gets one entry after TCRdb re-called the PCR reads with MiXCR. This sample has some 11,000 distinct CDR3 sequences, with approximately 58% found just once. Treatment described: approximately 9-day PBMC culture with coronavirus spike peptide pools or control peptides (ViraFEST assay). The sequencing here drew on CD4+ T cells from blood, cultured in vitro, taken before SARS-CoV-2 vaccination. The receptors shown here come from a human donor who had recovered from COVID-19.

The CDR3 spells CASSRGGLSGFLFF. CDR3 nucleotide sequence: TGTGCCAGCAGCCGCGGGGGGCTTAGCGGGTTTCTGTTCTTC. The chain employs TRBV7-9 and TRBJ2-1; 8 nucleotides align to TRBD2. The V gene's germline CDR1 is SEHNR and CDR2 FQNEAQ (reference sequence). Trimming took 5 bases from V and 15 from J; bases not matched to a gene: 15. This CDR3 region has 14 residues.

The sample holds one count of this clonotype. The chain combines TRBV28 with TRBJ1-2; D possibly corresponds to TRBD1 (6 bases). Trimming took 4 bases from V and 0 from J, leaving 15 bases between them. CDR1 MDHEN and CDR2 SYDVKM come from the germline V gene. The CDR3 sequence is 16 residues long. DNA for the CDR3: TGTGCCAGCAGTTCCCGGACAGCCTTTCCTAACTATGGCTACACCTTC. Protein sequence: CASSSRTAFPNYGYTF.

The chain joins TRBV19 to TRBJ2-3; 9 nucleotides agree with TRBD2. The length of the CDR3 is 16 residues. CDR1 LNHDA and CDR2 SQIVND come from the germline V gene (reference sequence). The J segment lost 3 bases and the V segment lost 4 bases, leaving 8 bases of the junction unmatched. CDR3 region: CASSNRAGGFTDTQYF. Written as DNA, the CDR3 is TGTGCCAGTAGTAACCGAGCGGGAGGATTTACAGATACGCAGTATTTT.

This clonotype was seen a handful of times. This chain joins TRBV6-1 and TRBJ2-3, with 8 bases that match TRBD2. The junction had 8 bases not matched to a gene; V was cut back by 6 bases and J by 6 bases. CDR3 length equals 14 residues. Per germline, CDR1 MNHNS and CDR2 SASEGT. This CDR3 is CASSPAGVRDTQYF. CDR3 nucleotide sequence: TGTGCCAGCAGCCCAGCGGGAGTTCGGGATACGCAGTATTTT.

The chain is built from TRBV20-1 and TRBJ2-7; TRBD2 agrees at 10 bases. The CDR3 consists of 14 residues. Germline loops: CDR1 DFQATT, CDR2 SNEGSKA (reference sequence). The CDR3 bases are TGCAGCACTAAAGCGGGAGGGCCCAACTACGAGCAGTACTTC. Amino acid sequence: CSTKAGGPNYEQYF.

The J gene is TRBJ2-3, the V gene TRBV7-9, with D perhaps TRBD1 or TRBD2 (5 bases each). Trimming shortened V by 5 bases and J by 5 bases, and 11 bases separated the two germline ends. Germline CDR1 and CDR2: SEHNR and FQNEAQ (reference sequence). CDR3 length equals 13 residues. The CDR3 coding sequence is TGTGCCAGCAGCCCTGGGGGAGAAGATACGCAGTATTTT. Translated: CASSPGGEDTQYF.

A few counts support this clonotype. The chain's CDR3 is CSARAGTSGSHNEQFF. The CDR3 coding sequence is TGCAGTGCTAGAGCGGGGACTAGCGGGTCCCACAATGAGCAGTTCTTC. The gene calls are TRBV20-1 and TRBJ2-1, with 12 nucleotides matching TRBD2. The V and J ends lost 1 base and 5 bases, in that order; junction bases with no gene match: 6. The CDR3 sequence is 16 residues long. Germline V gene data show CDR1 as DFQATT and CDR2 as SNEGSKA (reference sequence).

The V and J genes are TRBV6-1 and TRBJ1-2; 9 bases line up with TRBD1. V shed 6 bases, J shed 8 bases, and the junction held 7 bases outside the gene matches. This CDR3 contains 13 residues. Germline assignment: CDR1 MNHNS and CDR2 SASEGT. CDR3 sequence: CASSTGGKEGYTF. The CDR3 DNA sequence: TGTGCCAGCAGCACAGGGGGCAAAGAAGGCTACACCTTC.

The chain combines TRBV20-1 with TRBJ2-4; D unclear. The germline V and J ends were trimmed by 6 bases and 2 bases, with 17 bases remaining between them. Germline V gene sequence: CDR1 DFQATT, CDR2 SNEGSKA (reference sequence). The CDR3 totals 15 residues. The CDR3 DNA reads as TGCAGTGCAGAGTCGTCCCGCGGATCCAAAAACATTCAGTACTTC. Amino acid sequence: CSAESSRGSKNIQYF.

The chain is built from TRBV7-2 and TRBJ1-1; 7 positions agree with TRBD1. CDR3 length: 14 residues. Germline lookup yields CDR1 SGHTA and CDR2 FQGNSA. The J segment lost 4 bases and the V segment lost 0 bases, leaving 2 bases of the junction unmatched. The CDR3 nucleotides are TGTGCCAGCAGCTTAGCGTCAGGGGGCACTGAAGCTTTCTTT. This gives the protein CASSLASGGTEAFF.